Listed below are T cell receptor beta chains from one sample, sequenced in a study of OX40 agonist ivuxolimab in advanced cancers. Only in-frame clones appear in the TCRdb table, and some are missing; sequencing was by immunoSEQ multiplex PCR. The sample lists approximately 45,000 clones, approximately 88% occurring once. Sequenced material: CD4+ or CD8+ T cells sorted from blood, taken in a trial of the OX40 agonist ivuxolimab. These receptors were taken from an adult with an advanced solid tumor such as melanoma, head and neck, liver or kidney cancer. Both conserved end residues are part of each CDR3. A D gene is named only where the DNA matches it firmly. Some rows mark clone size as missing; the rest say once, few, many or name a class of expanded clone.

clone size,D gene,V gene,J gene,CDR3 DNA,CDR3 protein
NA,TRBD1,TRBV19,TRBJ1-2,TGTGCCAGTAGTATCAGGGGAGGCAGGGGGCATGATGGCTACACCTTC,CASSIRGGRGHDGYTF
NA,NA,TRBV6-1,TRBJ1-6,TGTGCCAGCAGTTCGACAGCTTCTAATTCACCCCTCCACTTT,CASSSTASNSPLHF
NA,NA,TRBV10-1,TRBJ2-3,TGCGCCAGCAGTGAGTCCCGACCCACAGATACGCAGTATTTT,CASSESRPTDTQYF
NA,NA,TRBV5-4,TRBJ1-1,TGTGCCAGCAGCCTAATCCGGGAGCCTTTAAACACTGAAGCTTTCTTT,CASSLIREPLNTEAFF
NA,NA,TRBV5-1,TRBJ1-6,TGCGCCAGTGGAGGAGATTATAATTCACCCCTCCACTTT,CASGGDYNSPLHF
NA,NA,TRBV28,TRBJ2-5,TGTGCCAGCAGTTTTGAGGGGAGGGAGACCCAGTACTTC,CASSFEGRETQYF
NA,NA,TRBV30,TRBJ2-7,TGTGCCTGGAGTGAAGCGGTTTTCTCCTACGAGCAGTACTTC,CAWSEAVFSYEQYF
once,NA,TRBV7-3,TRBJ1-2,TGTGCCAGCAGCTTAGGGCAGGCGTCCTATGGCTACACCTTC,CASSLGQASYGYTF
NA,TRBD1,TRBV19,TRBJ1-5,TGTGCCAGTACCTGGGACAGGAGGTCACTTCAGCCCCAGCATTTT,CASTWDRRSLQPQHF
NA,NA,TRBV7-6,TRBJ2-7,TGTGCCAGCAGCTCACAGATACAGGGCTACGAGCAGTACTTC,CASSSQIQGYEQYF
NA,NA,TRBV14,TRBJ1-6,TGTGCCAGCAGCCAAGATTTGGGGGGGAATTCACCCCTCCACTTT,CASSQDLGGNSPLHF
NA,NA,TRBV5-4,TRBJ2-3,TGTGCCAGCAGCGCTCGTCACGGGGATTTAGATACGCAGTATTTT,CASSARHGDLDTQYF
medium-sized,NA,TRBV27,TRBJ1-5,TGTGCCAGCAGTTTATGGGGGGACCAGCCCCAGCATTTT,CASSLWGDQPQHF
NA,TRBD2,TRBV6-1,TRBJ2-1,TGTGCCAGCAGTGGACTAGCGGGGGGGCCGTCGGATGAGCAGTTCTTC,CASSGLAGGPSDEQFF
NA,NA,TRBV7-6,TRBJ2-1,TGTGCCAGCAGCCCGCGTCTGGGGAATGAGCAGTTCTTC,CASSPRLGNEQFF
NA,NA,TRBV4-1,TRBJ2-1,TGCGCCAGCAGTGTTGGGGAGGTGGAATTGGATGAGCAGTTCTTC,CASSVGEVELDEQFF
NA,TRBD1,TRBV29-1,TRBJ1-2,TGCAGCGTTGAAAGTTGGGACAGCGACTATGGCTACACCTTC,CSVESWDSDYGYTF
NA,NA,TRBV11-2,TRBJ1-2,TGTGCCAGCAGCTTAGGTGCGACCTATGGCTACACCTTC,CASSLGATYGYTF
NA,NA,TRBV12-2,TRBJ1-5,TGTGCAAGTCGCTTCCCAAACGCACCAAATGTAGACCAGCCCCAGCATTTT,CASRFPNAPNVDQPQHF
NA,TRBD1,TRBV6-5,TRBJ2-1,TGTGCCAGCAGTACAGGGGTTAGCACCTACAATGAGCAGTTCTTC,CASSTGVSTYNEQFF
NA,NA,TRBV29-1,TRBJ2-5,TGCAGCGTCTTGGCAGTGCGGGAGACCCAGTACTTC,CSVLAVRETQYF
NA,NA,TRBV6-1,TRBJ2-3,TGTGCCAGCAGTGGACCATCTGATACGCAGTATTTT,CASSGPSDTQYF
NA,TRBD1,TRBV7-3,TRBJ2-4,TGTGCCAGCAGCCGGACAGGCTTGGCTGGGGACATTCAGTACTTC,CASSRTGLAGDIQYF